The 2 T cell receptor beta chains given below trace back to one sample, sequenced in a study of T cells expressing NK-cell markers. From the 5' RACE reads, TCRdb lists one entry per CDR3 protein and no DNA. In total, the table holds about 160,000 distinct CDR3 sequences. The source material was blood T cells: a sorted CD56 or NKG2C T cell subset, CD4+ or CD8+ T cells, or bulk PBMC T cells (not recorded which). The receptor set was obtained from a woman between 18 and 70 years old in good health.

The gene calls are TRBV20-1 and TRBJ2-7. CDR3 size: 15 residues. Per the germline V gene, CDR1 is DFQATT and CDR2 is SNEGSKA (reference sequence). CDR3 in amino acids: CSARYTVGAAYEQYF.

The V call is TRBV5-5, the J call TRBJ1-2; TCRdb's D call, TRBD1, is unchecked because there is no DNA. Germline V gene lookup returns CDR1 SGHKS and CDR2 YYEKEE (reference sequence). CDR3 size: 13 residues. CDR3 loop: CASSLTGQESYTF. Filled out from reference TRBV5-5 and TRBJ1-2, the complete variable domain reads DAGVTQSPTHLIKTRGQQVTLRCSPISGHKSVSWYQQVLGQGPQFIFQYYEKEERGRGNFPDRFSARQFPNYSSELNVNALLLGDSALYLCASSLTGQESYTFGSGTRLTVV.